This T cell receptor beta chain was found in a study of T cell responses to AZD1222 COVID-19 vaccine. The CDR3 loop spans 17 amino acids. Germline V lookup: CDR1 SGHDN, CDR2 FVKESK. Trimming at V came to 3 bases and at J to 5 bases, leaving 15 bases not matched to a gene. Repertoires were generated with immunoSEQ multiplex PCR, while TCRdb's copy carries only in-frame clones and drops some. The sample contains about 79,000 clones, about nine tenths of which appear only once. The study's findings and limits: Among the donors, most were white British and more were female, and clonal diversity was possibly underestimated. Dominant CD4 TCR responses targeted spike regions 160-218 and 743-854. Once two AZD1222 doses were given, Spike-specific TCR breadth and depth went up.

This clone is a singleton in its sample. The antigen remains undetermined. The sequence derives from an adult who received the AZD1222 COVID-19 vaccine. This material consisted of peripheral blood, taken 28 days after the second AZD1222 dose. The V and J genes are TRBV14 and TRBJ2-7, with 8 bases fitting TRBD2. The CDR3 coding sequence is TGTGCCAGCAGCCAGAGGCGGGGGGCCAGCGCGCTTCACGAGCAGTACTTC. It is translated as CASSQRRGASALHEQYF. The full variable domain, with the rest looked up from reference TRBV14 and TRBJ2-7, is EAGVTQFPSHSVIEKGQTVTLRCDPISGHDNLYWYRRVMGKEIKFLLHFVKESKQDESGMPNNRFLAERTGGTYSTLKVQPAELEDSGVYFCASSQRRGASALHEQYFGPGTRLTVT.